This T cell receptor (beta chain) was obtained from a study of PD-L1 blockade in urothelial cancer. This CDR3 has 15 residues. Trimming cost V 6 bases and J 0 bases, with 14 bases left between them. Germline V gene lookup returns CDR1 MDHEN and CDR2 SYDVKM. Using immunoSEQ multiplex PCR, the repertoire was profiled, and TCRdb retains in-frame clones only, with some absent. The sample includes fewer than 80,000 clones, around 86% of them seen just once. Documented time point: pretreatment peripheral blood. This rearrangement joins TRBV28 to TRBJ1-2, with D possibly matching TRBD1 (6 bases). The TCR was taken from a man between 65 and 85 years old with urothelial cancer. Sequencing was performed on PBMCs, taken around atezolizumab (anti-PD-L1) treatment. The chain's CDR3 is CASSLGADSNYGYTF. In nucleotides, the CDR3 is TGTGCCAGCAGCCTGGGGGCAGATTCTAACTATGGCTACACCTTC.